This is a list of T cell receptor beta chains from one sample in a study of T-cell memory formation after mild COVID-19. TCRdb passed the 5' RACE reads through MiXCR, listing each CDR3 protein once. Of 400,000 or so distinct CDR3 sequences listed, approximately 21% are singletons. Source material: PBMCs or a T cell subset sorted from them (not recorded which). The origin of the receptors is an adult woman who had mild COVID-19 (a few samples of this study predate the infection). Cell type and time point are not known. Both conserved end residues are part of each CDR3. D genes are given only for firm matches. Expanded clones are given a class, and other clones once, few, many or no size at all.

J gene | D gene | clone size | V gene | CDR3 protein | CDR3 DNA
TRBJ2-6 | TRBD1 | . | TRBV10-3 | CAISPTGPSGANVLTF | TGTGCCATCAGCCCGACAGGGCCCTCTGGGGCCAACGTCCTGACTTTC
TRBJ2-5 | . | . | TRBV3-1 | CASSQDPLGTQYF | TGTGCCAGCAGCCAAGATCCCTTAGGGACCCAGTACTTC
TRBJ1-2 | TRBD1 | few | TRBV7-9 | CASSLLVQGSNYGYTF | TGTGCCAGCAGCTTACTGGTACAGGGGTCCAACTATGGCTACACCTTC
TRBJ2-1 | TRBD2 | few | TRBV29-1 | CSVEVAGVPFGEQFF | TGCAGCGTTGAAGTGGCGGGAGTCCCGTTCGGGGAGCAGTTCTTC
TRBJ2-7 | TRBD1 | . | TRBV5-1 | CASSRGTGGISYEQYF | TGCGCCAGCAGCCGGGGGACAGGGGGCATTTCCTACGAGCAGTACTTC
TRBJ1-1 | TRBD1 | . | TRBV7-2 | CASSPGPGQVTEAFF | TGTGCCAGCAGCCCGGGACCGGGACAGGTCACTGAAGCTTTCTTT
TRBJ1-4 | TRBD1 | . | TRBV5-1 | CASSYDRGRDEKLFF | TGCGCCAGCAGCTACGACAGGGGGCGCGATGAAAAACTGTTTTTT
TRBJ2-7 | . | few | TRBV6-5 | CASSYTAAYEQYF | TGTGCCAGCAGTTATACGGCAGCCTACGAGCAGTACTTC
TRBJ2-6 | . | few | TRBV12-3/TRBV12-4 | CASTGRSGANVLTF | TGTGCCAGCACTGGCAGGTCTGGGGCCAACGTCCTGACTTTC
TRBJ1-2 | TRBD1 | . | TRBV12-3/TRBV12-4 | CASSSQTGKGGYTF | TGTGCCAGCAGTTCCCAGACAGGGAAAGGTGGCTACACCTTC
TRBJ2-5 | . | few | TRBV5-1 | CASSFESRGGGQETQYF | TGCGCCAGCAGCTTTGAAAGTCGAGGGGGAGGTCAAGAGACCCAGTACTTC
TRBJ2-7 | . | few | TRBV7-2 | CASSLASGGRSYEQYF | TGTGCCAGCAGCTTAGCGTCCGGTGGCAGGAGCTACGAGCAGTACTTC
TRBJ2-7 | TRBD1 | . | TRBV25-1 | CASETGGGYEQYF | TGTGCCAGCGAGACAGGGGGAGGCTACGAGCAGTACTTC
TRBJ1-5 | TRBD1 | few | TRBV6-1 | CASIETGVNQPQHF | TGTGCCAGCATCGAGACAGGGGTAAATCAGCCCCAGCATTTT
TRBJ2-1 | TRBD1 | . | TRBV7-2 | CASSLHRGQFF | TGTGCCAGCAGCTTACACAGGGGGCAGTTCTTC
TRBJ1-1 | . | . | TRBV30 | CAWSVLGVDTEAFF | TGTGCCTGGAGTGTACTAGGGGTCGACACTGAAGCTTTCTTT
TRBJ2-7 | TRBD1 | . | TRBV11-3 | CASSLPSGTGSYEQYF | TGTGCCAGCAGCTTACCTTCCGGGACAGGTTCCTACGAGCAGTACTTC
TRBJ1-4 | TRBD1 | few | TRBV25-1 | CASSESVSGQGNEKLFF | TGTGCCAGCAGTGAATCAGTTTCGGGACAGGGGAATGAAAAACTGTTTTTT
TRBJ2-2 | TRBD2 | few | TRBV14 | CASSRGTSETRTGELFF | TGTGCCAGCAGCCGGGGGACTAGCGAGACTCGCACCGGGGAGCTGTTTTTT
TRBJ2-7 | . | few | TRBV9 | CASSVAQVIYEQYF | TGTGCCAGCAGCGTAGCACAGGTGATCTACGAGCAGTACTTC
TRBJ1-5 | TRBD1 | . | TRBV10-3 | CAISDGDRSSNQPQHF | TGTGCCATCAGTGATGGGGACAGATCGAGCAATCAGCCCCAGCATTTT
TRBJ1-2 | TRBD1 | few | TRBV3-1 | CASSQDAGGRYGYTF | TGTGCCAGCAGCCAAGATGCAGGGGGTCGGTATGGCTACACCTTC
TRBJ2-1 | TRBD1 | . | TRBV5-1 | CASRPGQGLNEQFF | TGCGCCAGCAGACCGGGACAGGGCTTAAATGAGCAGTTCTTC
TRBJ2-7 | . | . | TRBV7-9 | CASSLPRSEQYF | TGTGCCAGCAGCCTCCCTCGCTCCGAGCAGTACTTC
TRBJ1-1 | . | many | TRBV6-6 | CASSYSVSEAFF | TGTGCCAGCAGTTACTCGGTTTCCGAAGCTTTCTTT
TRBJ2-2 | . | few | TRBV7-3 | CASSGRRNGELFF | TGTGCCAGCAGCGGGAGACGCAACGGGGAGCTGTTTTTT
TRBJ2-7 | . | many | TRBV11-2 | CASSHRWGSSYEQYF | TGTGCCAGCAGTCACCGGTGGGGGAGCTCCTACGAGCAGTACTTC
TRBJ2-1 | . | many | TRBV12-3/TRBV12-4 | CASSYGLSSYNEQFF | TGTGCCAGCAGTTACGGACTCTCCTCCTACAATGAGCAGTTCTTC
TRBJ1-1 | TRBD1 | few | TRBV7-8 | CASSLAETGRTEAFF | TGTGCCAGCAGCTTAGCCGAGACAGGGAGAACTGAAGCTTTCTTT
TRBJ1-5 | . | . | TRBV19 | CASSNKGGRQPQHF | TGTGCCAGTAGTAATAAGGGAGGCCGGCAGCCCCAGCATTTT
TRBJ2-3 | TRBD1 | . | TRBV5-1 | CASSGTAGTDTQYF | TGCGCCAGCAGCGGGACAGCCGGCACAGATACGCAGTATTTT
TRBJ2-5 | . | . | TRBV4-3 | CASSPDGAVQETQYF | TGCGCCAGCAGCCCCGACGGAGCAGTACAAGAAACCCAGTACTTC
TRBJ2-3 | TRBD1 | medium-sized | TRBV12-3/TRBV12-4 | CASSPRTGTDTQYF | TGTGCCAGCAGTCCAAGGACAGGGACAGATACGCAGTATTTT
TRBJ2-5 | TRBD1 | . | TRBV7-3 | CASSLTGTVQETQYF | TGTGCCAGCAGCTTGACCGGGACAGTCCAAGAGACCCAGTACTTC
TRBJ2-7 | TRBD1 | . | TRBV3-1 | CASSQEGDSLDYEQYF | TGTGCCAGCAGCCAAGAAGGGGACAGTTTAGACTACGAGCAGTACTTC
TRBJ2-1 | . | many | TRBV6-2/TRBV6-3 | CASRSGNNEQFF | TGTGCCAGCAGATCCGGAAACAATGAGCAGTTCTTC
TRBJ2-7 | . | . | TRBV20-1 | CSARTGTMNYEQYF | TGCAGTGCTCGGACCGGGACAATGAACTACGAGCAGTACTTC
TRBJ2-7 | . | . | TRBV18 | CASSISDSREQYF | TGTGCCAGCTCAATCTCGGACAGCCGCGAGCAGTACTTC